This TCR beta chain emerged from a study of vaccination effects on CD4 cells after COVID-19. A single count supports this clone. Its antigen remains unidentified. Method: immunoSEQ multiplex PCR; TCRdb's copy keeps in-frame clones and lacks some. The sample holds about 43,000 clones, 70% to 80% seen once. Before sequencing, viral peptide pools were used by the ViraFEST assay to expand antigen-specific CD4+ T cells. Scientists isolated CD4+ T cells after a roughly 9-day culture period ended. Vaccinees lacked prior SARS-CoV-2 infection and tested negative for nucleocapsid antibodies. CDR1 is SGHRS, CDR2 YFSETQ, per germline. V lost 6 bases to trimming and J lost 9 bases, with 18 bases between them. The CDR3 loop spans 13 amino acids.

This rearrangement joins TRBV5-1 to TRBJ2-5; tentatively, D is TRBD2 (7 bases). This sequence originates from a human donor who received a COVID-19 vaccine. The sequencing used CD4+ T cells from PBMCs cultured with SARS-CoV-2 spike peptides, collected before COVID-19 vaccination. The CDR3 is CASTSKGGGAQYF. The CDR3 DNA reads TGCGCCAGCACATCGAAGGGGGGGGGCGCCCAGTACTTC.